Each of the 8 T cell receptor beta chains below was sequenced from the same sample in a study of regulatory T cells in long-lasting Graves disease. Time point meaning: newly diagnosed GD, antithyroid drugs for less than 3 months. Extracted PBMC RNA gave rise to the TCR library. According to the study, TCR beta libraries were built with iRepertoire HTBI primers and CDR3-region Arm-PCR. MiXCR, applied by TCRdb to the multiplex PCR reads, yields one record per CDR3 protein. The sample holds around 450,000 distinct CDR3 sequences, under 20% seen once. The sample also formed part of further work on T cells in Graves' hyperthyroidism and ophthalmopathy.

Sequenced here: peripheral blood mononuclear cells (PBMCs), sampled at new diagnosis, from a patient treated with antithyroid drugs. The receptors come from a man between 40 and 49 years old with Graves disease.

The chain uses TRBV9 and TRBJ2-6; 10 nucleotides match TRBD1. With V trimmed by 4 bases and J by 0 bases, 4 bases remained unmatched. Germline CDR1 is SGDLS and CDR2 is YYNGEE. This CDR3 spans 17 amino acids. The CDR3, as DNA: TGTGCCAGCAGCTCGGACAGGGGGATCTCTGGGGCCAACGTCCTGACTTTC. The encoded protein is CASSSDRGISGANVLTF.

There are many counts of this clonotype. The chain has TRBV5-1 and TRBJ2-3; TRBD1 agrees at 7 bases. The CDR3 totals 15 residues. After removal of 3 bases from V and 2 bases from J, the junction contained 6 bases not matched to a gene. In germline, CDR1 is SGHRS, CDR2 YFSETQ. The CDR3 reads CASSSGGINTDTQYF. The CDR3 DNA reads TGCGCCAGCAGCTCAGGGGGAATTAACACAGATACGCAGTATTTT. Variable domain in full (rest from reference TRBV5-1 and TRBJ2-3): KAGVTQTPRYLIKTRGQQVTLSCSPISGHRSVSWYQQTPGQGLQFLFEYFSETQRNKGNFPGRFSGRQFSNSRSEMNVSTLELGDSALYLCASSSGGINTDTQYFGPGTRLTVL.

Remarks on this clonotype: This may arise from a read error, as a much more abundant clone is one base away. J is TRBJ1-6 and V is TRBV14; D not certain. CDR1 is SGHDN, CDR2 FVKESK, per germline. Trimming took off 3 bases at V and 10 bases at J, with 7 bases between the two ends. The CDR3 loop spans 12 amino acids. The chain's CDR3 is CASSQRLSPLHF. Written as DNA, the CDR3 is TGTGCCAGCAGCCAGAGATTATCACCCCTCCACTTT.

The chain couples TRBV29-1 to TRBJ2-2, with 7 bases aligning to TRBD2. From germline, CDR1 is SQVTM and CDR2 ANQGSEA. The junction had 6 bases not matched to a gene; V was cut back by 3 bases and J by 8 bases. The CDR3 consists of 13 residues. Here the CDR3 reads CSVDGRGRGELFF. The CDR3, as DNA: TGCAGCGTTGATGGGAGGGGTCGGGGGGAGCTGTTTTTT.

The DNA for the CDR3 is TGTGCCAGCATTGACAGGGGGGGCACCGGGGAGCTGTTTTTT. It specifies CASIDRGGTGELFF. This chain joins TRBV6-1 and TRBJ2-2, with 9 bases that match TRBD1. From germline, CDR1 is MNHNS and CDR2 SASEGT. The CDR3 has 14 amino acids. J gave up 4 bases and V 7 bases, and 4 bases lay outside the gene matches.

As for this clonotype: Without the conserved terminal phenylalanine or tryptophan, this CDR3 likely stems from a read error. The V call is TRBV20-1, the J call TRBJ2-1; 13 bases line up with TRBD2. Germline V gene data show CDR1 as DFQATT and CDR2 as SNEGSKA (reference sequence). Trimming cost V 4 bases and J 2 bases; bases outside gene matches: 11. The CDR3 sequence is 18 residues long. CDR3 in DNA: TGCAGTGCTAACTTACCGGGACTAGCGGGAAAAACCTACAATGAGCAGTTCCTC. Its translation: CSANLPGLAGKTYNEQFL.

This clonotype was counted at least ten times. The rearrangement uses TRBV15 and TRBJ1-5; possibly TRBD1 for D (5 bases). The V end was cut by 1 base, the J end by 0 bases, with 7 bases between. The germline gives CDR1 LNHNV, CDR2 YYDKDF (reference sequence). This CDR3 is built from 15 residues. CDR3 region: CATSRGQTSNQPQHF. For the CDR3, the DNA is TGTGCCACCAGCAGAGGACAGACTAGCAATCAGCCCCAGCATTTT.

This chain uses TRBV28 with TRBJ2-6; unclear D gene. Trimming shortened V by 5 bases and J by 3 bases, and 11 bases separated the two germline ends. CDR3 length: 15 residues. Germline lookup yields CDR1 MDHEN and CDR2 SYDVKM. CDR3 region: CASSRYRGGANVLTF. The CDR3 bases are TGTGCCAGCAGTCGTTATAGAGGTGGGGCCAACGTCCTGACTTTC.